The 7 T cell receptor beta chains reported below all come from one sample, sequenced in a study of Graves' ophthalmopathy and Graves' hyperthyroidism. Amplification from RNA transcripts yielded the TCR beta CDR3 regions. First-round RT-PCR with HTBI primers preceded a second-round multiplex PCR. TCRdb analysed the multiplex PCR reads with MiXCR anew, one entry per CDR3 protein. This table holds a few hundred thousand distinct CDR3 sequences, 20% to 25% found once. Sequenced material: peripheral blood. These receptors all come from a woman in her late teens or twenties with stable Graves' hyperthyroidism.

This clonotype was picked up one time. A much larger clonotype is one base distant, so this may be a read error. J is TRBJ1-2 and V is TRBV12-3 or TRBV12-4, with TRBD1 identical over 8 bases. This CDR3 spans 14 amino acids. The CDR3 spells CTSSETGVNYGYTF. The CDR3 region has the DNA TGTACCAGCAGCGAGACAGGGGTTAACTATGGCTACACCTTC.

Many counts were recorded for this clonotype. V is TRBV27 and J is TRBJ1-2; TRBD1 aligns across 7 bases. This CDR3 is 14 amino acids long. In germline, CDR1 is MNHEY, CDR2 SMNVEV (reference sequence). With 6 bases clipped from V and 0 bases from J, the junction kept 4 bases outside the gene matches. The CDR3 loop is CASRRQGPNYGYTF. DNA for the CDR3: TGTGCCAGCAGACGACAGGGCCCTAACTATGGCTACACCTTC.

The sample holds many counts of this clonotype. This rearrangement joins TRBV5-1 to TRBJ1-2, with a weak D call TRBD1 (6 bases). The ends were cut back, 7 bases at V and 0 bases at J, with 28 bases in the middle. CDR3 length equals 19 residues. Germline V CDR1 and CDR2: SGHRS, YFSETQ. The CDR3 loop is CASRPIVGAGDLPNYGYTF. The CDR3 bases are TGCGCCAGCCGACCTATCGTTGGGGCAGGGGACCTCCCTAACTATGGCTACACCTTC.

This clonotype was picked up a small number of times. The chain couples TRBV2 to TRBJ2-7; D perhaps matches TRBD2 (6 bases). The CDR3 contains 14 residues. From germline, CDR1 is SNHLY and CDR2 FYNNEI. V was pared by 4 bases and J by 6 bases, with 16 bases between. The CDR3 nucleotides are TGTGCCAGCAGTGTTATGGGGGGAGAGGGCGAGCAGTACTTC. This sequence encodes CASSVMGGEGEQYF.

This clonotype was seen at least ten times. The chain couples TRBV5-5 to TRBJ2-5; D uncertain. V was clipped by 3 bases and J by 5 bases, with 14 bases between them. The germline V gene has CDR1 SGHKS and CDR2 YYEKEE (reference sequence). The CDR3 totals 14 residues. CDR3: CASSSRTGSETQYF. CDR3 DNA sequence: TGTGCCAGCAGCTCTCGGACGGGTTCGGAGACCCAGTACTTC.

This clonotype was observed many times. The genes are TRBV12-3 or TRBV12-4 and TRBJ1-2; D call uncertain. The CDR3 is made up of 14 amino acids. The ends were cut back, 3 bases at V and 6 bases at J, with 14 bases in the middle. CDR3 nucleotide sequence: TGTGCCAGCAGTTTGGGGTGGGATCGAAATGGCTACACCTTC. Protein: CASSLGWDRNGYTF.

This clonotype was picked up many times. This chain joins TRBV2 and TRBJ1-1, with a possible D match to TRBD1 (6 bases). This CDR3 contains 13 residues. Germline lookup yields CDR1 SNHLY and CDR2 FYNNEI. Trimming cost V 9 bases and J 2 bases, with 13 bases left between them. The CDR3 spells CASKTGANTEAFF. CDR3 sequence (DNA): TGTGCCAGTAAGACAGGAGCAAACACTGAAGCTTTCTTT.